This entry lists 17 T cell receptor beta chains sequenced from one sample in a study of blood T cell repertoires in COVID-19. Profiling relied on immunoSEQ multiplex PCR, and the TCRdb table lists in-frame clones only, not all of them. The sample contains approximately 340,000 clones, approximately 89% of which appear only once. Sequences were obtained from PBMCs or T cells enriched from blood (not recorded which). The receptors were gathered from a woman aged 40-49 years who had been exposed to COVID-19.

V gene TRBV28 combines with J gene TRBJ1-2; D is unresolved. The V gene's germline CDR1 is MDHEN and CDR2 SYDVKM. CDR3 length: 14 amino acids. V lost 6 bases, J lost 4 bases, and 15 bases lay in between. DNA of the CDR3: TGTGCCAGCAGGAGTTTCGGGATTTCCTATGGCTACACCTTC. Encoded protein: CASRSFGISYGYTF.

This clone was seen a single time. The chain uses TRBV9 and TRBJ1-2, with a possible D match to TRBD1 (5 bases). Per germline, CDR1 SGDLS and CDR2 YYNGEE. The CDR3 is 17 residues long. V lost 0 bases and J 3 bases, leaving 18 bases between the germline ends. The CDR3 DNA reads TGTGCCAGCAGCGTAGGGCCCGACGCCCGGGGGTACTATGGCTACACCTTC. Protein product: CASSVGPDARGYYGYTF.

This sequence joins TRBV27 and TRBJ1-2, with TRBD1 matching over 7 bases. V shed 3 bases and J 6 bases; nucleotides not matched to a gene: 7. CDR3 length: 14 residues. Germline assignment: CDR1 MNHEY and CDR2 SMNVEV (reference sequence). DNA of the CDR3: TGTGCCAGCAGTTTCAGGGACAGCCTTAATGGCTACACCTTC. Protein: CASSFRDSLNGYTF.

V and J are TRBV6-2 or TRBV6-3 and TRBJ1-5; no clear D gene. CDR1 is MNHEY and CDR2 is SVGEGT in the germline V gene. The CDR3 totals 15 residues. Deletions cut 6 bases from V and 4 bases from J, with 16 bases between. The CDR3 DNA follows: TGTGCCAGCAGCCCCCACAGCAGTGGGAATCAGCCCCAGCATTTT. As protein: CASSPHSSGNQPQHF.

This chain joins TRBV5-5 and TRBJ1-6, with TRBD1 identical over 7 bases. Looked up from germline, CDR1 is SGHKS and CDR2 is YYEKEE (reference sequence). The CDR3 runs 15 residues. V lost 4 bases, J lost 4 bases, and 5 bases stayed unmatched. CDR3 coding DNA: TGTGCCAGCAGCCCACGACAGGGTTATAATTCACCCCTCCACTTT. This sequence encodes CASSPRQGYNSPLHF.

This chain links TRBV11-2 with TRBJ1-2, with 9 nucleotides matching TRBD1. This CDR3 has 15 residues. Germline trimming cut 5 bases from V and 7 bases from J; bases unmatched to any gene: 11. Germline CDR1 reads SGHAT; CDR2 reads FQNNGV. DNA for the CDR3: TGTGCCAGCAGCGCCGGGACAGGGCCATCCAGTGGCTACACCTTC. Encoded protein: CASSAGTGPSSGYTF. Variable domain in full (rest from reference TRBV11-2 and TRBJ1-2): EAGVAQSPRYKIIEKRQSVAFWCNPISGHATLYWYQQILGQGPKLLIQFQNNGVVDDSQLPKDRFSAERLKGVDSTLKIQPAKLEDSAVYLCASSAGTGPSSGYTFGSGTRLTVV.

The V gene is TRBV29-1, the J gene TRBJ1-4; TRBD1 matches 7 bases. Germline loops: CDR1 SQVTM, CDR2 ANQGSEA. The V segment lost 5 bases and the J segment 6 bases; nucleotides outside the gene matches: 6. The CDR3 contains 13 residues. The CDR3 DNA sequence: TGCAGCGTTAGACAGGGTCGAGATGAAAAACTGTTTTTT. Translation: CSVRQGRDEKLFF.

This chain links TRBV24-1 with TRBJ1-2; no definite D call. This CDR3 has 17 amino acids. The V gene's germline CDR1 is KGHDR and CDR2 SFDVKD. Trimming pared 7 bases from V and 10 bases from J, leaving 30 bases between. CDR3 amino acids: CATSSLIFFTHRPLYTF. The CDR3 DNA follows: TGTGCCACCAGCTCCTTGATTTTTTTCACTCACCGCCCCCTCTACACCTTC.

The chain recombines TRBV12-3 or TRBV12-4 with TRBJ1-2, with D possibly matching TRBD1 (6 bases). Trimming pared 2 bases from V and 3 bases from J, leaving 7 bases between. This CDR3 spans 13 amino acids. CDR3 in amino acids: CASSLRTDYGYTF. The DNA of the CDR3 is TGTGCCAGCAGTTTAAGGACAGACTATGGCTACACCTTC.

DNA of the CDR3: TGTGCCTGGAGTGTACATAGCACAGATACGCAGTATTTT. This sequence encodes CAWSVHSTDTQYF. The chain combines TRBV30 with TRBJ2-3; no reliable D call. Trimming stripped 0 bases from V and 0 bases from J, with 4 bases between. Germline CDR1 GTSNPN, CDR2 SVGIG (reference sequence). This CDR3 region has 13 residues.

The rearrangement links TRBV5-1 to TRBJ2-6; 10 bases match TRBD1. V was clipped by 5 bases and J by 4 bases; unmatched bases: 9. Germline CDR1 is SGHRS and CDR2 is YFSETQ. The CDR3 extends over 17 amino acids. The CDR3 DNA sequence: TGCGCCAGCAGACGCGGGACAGGGGATCCCGGGGCCAACGTCCTGACTTTC. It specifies CASRRGTGDPGANVLTF.

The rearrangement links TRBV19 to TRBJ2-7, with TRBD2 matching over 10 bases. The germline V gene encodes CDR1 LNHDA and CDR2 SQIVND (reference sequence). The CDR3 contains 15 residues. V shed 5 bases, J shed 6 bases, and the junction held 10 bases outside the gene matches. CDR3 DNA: TGTGCCAGTAGTGCCCTAGCGGGAGTATTCGGCGAGCAGTACTTC. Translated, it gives CASSALAGVFGEQYF.

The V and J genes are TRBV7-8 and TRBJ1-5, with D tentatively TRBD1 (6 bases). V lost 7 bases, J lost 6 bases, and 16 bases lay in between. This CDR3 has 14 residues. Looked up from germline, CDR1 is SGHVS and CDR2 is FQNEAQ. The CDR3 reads CASNKGVTGQPQHF. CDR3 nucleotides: TGTGCCAGCAATAAGGGGGTGACGGGTCAGCCCCAGCATTTT.

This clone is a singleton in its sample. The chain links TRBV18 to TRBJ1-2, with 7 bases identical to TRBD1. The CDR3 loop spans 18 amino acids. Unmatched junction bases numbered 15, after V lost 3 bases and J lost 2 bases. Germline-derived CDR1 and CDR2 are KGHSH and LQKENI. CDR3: CASSPIEQGNLLNYGYTF. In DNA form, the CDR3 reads TGTGCCAGCTCACCTATAGAACAGGGGAATTTGTTAAACTATGGCTACACCTTC.

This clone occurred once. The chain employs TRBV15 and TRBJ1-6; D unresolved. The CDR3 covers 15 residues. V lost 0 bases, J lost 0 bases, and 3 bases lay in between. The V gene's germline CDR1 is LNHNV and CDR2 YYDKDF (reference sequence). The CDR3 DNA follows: TGTGCCACCAGCAGAGAGAGCTCCTATAATTCACCCCTCCACTTT. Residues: CATSRESSYNSPLHF.

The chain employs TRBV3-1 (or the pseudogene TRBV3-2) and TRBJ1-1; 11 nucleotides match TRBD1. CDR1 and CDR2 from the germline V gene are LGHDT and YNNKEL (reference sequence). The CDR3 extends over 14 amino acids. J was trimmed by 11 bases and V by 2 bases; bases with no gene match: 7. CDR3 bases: TGTGCCAGCAGCCAAAGGACAGGGGGCGATCGGGCTTTCTTT. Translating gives CASSQRTGGDRAFF.

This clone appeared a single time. The CDR3 region is CASSPQPETGGSV. In DNA form, the CDR3 reads TGTGCCAGCTCACCACAACCCGAGACGGGAGGCTCGGTC. The V gene is TRBV18, the J gene TRBJ2-7; 7 positions match TRBD2. In germline, CDR1 is KGHSH, CDR2 LQKENI. The CDR3 is made up of 13 amino acids.